The source of this T cell receptor beta chain is a study of blood T cells in healthy people across ages. The germline V and J ends were trimmed by 0 bases and 5 bases, with 17 bases remaining between them. The germline gives CDR1 LGHNA, CDR2 YSLEER. The CDR3 loop spans 17 amino acids. At least 6 million PBMCs were isolated per sample. Extractions gave at least 6 micrograms of total RNA per sample. Combining a sample-barcoded 5' primer with a J-beta primer mix, a second PCR ran for roughly 6 to 11 cycles. MiXCR, run by TCRdb on the 5' RACE reads, gives a single entry per CDR3 protein. The sample carries around 800,000 distinct CDR3 sequences, around 45% recorded once.

The chain has TRBV4-3 and TRBJ2-1, with D hard to call. The sequencing input was blood. The sequence derives from a man older than 75 in good health. CDR3 DNA sequence: TGCGCCAGCAGCCAAGATTTATTTCGGCGGTCCAACAATGAGCAGTTCTTC. The encoded protein is CASSQDLFRRSNNEQFF.